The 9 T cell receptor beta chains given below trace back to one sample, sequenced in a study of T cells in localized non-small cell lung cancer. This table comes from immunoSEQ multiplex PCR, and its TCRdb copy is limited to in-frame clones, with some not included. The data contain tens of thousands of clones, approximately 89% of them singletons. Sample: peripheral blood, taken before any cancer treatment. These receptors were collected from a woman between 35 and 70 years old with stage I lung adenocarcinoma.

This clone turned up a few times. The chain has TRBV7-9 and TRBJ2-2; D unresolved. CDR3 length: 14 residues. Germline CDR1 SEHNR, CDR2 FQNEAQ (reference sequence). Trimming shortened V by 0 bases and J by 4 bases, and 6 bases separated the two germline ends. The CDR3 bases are TGTGCCAGCAGCTTAGCCAAGGGCACCGGGGAGCTGTTTTTT. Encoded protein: CASSLAKGTGELFF.

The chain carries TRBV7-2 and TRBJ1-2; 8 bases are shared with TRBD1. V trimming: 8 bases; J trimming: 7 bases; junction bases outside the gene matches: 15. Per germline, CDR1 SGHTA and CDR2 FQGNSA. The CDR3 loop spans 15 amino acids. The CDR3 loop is CASSERRGTGGGYTF. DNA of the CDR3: TGTGCCAGCTCCGAACGTAGGGGGACAGGAGGTGGCTACACCTTC.

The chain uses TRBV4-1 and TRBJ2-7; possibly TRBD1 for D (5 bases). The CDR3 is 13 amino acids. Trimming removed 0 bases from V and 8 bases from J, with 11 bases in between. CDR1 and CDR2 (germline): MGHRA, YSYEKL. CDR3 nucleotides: TGCGCCAGCAGCCAAGAAGCAGGGTTTAAGCAGTACTTC. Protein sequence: CASSQEAGFKQYF.

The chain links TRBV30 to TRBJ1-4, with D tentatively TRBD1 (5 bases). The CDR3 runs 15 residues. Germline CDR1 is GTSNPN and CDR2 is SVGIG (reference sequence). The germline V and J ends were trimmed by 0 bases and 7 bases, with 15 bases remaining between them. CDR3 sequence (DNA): TGTGCCTGGAGTGTAAGGGGAGGTTTCGGTGAAAAACTGTTTTTT. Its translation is CAWSVRGGFGEKLFF. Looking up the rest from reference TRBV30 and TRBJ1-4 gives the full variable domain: SQTIHQWPATLVQPVGSPLSLECTVEGTSNPNLYWYRQAAGRGLQLLFYSVGIGQISSEVPQNLSASRPQDRQFILSSKKLLLSDSGFYLCAWSVRGGFGEKLFFGSGTQLSVL.

In DNA, the CDR3 is TGTGCCAGCAGATTGGGAGGGATCGTGGGACTAGCCGACAATGAGCAGTTCTTC. It yields the protein CASRLGGIVGLADNEQFF. The chain links TRBV11-2 to TRBJ2-1; 9 positions match TRBD2. This CDR3 spans 18 amino acids. Looked up from germline, CDR1 is SGHAT and CDR2 is FQNNGV. Unmatched junction bases numbered 17, after V lost 6 bases and J lost 5 bases.

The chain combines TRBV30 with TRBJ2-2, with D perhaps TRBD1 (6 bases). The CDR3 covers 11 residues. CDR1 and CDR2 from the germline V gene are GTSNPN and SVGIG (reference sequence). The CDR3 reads CASRQAGELFF. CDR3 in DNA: TGTGCTTCCAGACAGGCCGGGGAGCTGTTTTTT.

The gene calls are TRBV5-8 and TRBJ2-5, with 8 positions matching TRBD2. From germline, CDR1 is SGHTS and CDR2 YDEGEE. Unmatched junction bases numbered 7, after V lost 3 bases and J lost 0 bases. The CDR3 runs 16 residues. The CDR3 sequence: CASSSWTSRDQETQYF. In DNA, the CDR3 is TGTGCCAGCAGCTCGTGGACTAGCCGAGACCAAGAGACCCAGTACTTC.

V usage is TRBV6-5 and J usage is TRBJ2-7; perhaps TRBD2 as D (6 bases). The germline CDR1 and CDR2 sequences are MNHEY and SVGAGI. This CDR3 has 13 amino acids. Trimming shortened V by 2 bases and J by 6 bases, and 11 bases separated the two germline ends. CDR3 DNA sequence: TGTGCCAGCAGTTACCGGGGGTCCAGCGAGCAGTACTTC. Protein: CASSYRGSSEQYF.

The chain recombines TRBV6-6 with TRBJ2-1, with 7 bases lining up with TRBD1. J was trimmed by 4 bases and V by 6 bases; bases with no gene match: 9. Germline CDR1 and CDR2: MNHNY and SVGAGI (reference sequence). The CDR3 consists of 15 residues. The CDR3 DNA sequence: TGTGCCAGCAGCAGGGGACAGAGCTTATACAATGAGCAGTTCTTC. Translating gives CASSRGQSLYNEQFF.